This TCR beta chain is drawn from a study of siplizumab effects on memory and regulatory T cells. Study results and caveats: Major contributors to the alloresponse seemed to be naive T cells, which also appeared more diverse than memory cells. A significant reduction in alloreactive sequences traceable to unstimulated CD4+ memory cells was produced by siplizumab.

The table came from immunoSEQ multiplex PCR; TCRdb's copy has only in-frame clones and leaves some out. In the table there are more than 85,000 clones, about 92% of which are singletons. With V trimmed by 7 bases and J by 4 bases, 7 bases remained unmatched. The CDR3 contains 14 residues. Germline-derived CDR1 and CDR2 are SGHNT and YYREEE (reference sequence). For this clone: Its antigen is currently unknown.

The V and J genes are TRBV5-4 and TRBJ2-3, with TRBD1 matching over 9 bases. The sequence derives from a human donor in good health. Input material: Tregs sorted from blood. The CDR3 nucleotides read TGTGCCAGCGGAAGGGACAGGGTCCCAGATACGCAGTATTTT. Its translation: CASGRDRVPDTQYF.